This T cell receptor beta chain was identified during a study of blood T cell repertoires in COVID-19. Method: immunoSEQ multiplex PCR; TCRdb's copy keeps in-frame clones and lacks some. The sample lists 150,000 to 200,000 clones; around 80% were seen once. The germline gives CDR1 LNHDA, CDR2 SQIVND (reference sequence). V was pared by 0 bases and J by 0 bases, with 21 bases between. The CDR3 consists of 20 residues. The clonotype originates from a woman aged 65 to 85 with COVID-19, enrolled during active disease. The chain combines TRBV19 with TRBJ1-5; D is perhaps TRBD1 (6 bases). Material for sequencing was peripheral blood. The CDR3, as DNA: TGTGCCAGTAGTATAGATCCCAAACAGGGCGGAAGAAATAGCAATCAGCCCCAGCATTTT. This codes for CASSIDPKQGGRNSNQPQHF.